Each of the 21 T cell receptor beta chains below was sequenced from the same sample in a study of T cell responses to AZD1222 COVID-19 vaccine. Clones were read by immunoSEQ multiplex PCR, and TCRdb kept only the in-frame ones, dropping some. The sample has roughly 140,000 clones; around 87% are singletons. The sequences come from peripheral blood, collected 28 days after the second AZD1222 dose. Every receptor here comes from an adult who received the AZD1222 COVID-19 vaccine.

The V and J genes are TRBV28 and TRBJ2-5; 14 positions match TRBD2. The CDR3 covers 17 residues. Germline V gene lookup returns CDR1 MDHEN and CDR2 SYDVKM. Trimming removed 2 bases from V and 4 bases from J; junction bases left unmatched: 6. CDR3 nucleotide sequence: TGTGCCAGCAGTTTAGGGACTAGCGGGAGAGTCGGAGAGACCCAGTACTTC. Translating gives CASSLGTSGRVGETQYF.

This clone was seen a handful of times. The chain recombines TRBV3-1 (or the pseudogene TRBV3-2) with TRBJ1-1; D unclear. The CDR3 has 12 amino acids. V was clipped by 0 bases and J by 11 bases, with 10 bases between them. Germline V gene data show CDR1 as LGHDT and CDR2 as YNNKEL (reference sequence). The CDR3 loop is CASSQDARGAFF. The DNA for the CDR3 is TGTGCCAGCAGCCAAGATGCGCGAGGGGCTTTCTTT.

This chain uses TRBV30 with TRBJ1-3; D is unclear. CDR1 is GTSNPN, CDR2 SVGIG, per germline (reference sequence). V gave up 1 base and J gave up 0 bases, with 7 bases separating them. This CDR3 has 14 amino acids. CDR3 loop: CAWSASYSGNTIYF. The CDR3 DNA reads TGTGCCTGGAGTGCTTCATACTCTGGAAACACCATATATTTT.

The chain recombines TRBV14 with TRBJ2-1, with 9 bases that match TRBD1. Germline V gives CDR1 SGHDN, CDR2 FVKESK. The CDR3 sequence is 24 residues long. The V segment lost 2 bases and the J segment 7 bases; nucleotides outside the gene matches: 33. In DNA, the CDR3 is TGTGCCAGCAGCCAAACAAAGGACCCCGCCAAGATAGGACCATGGGACAGGGTGTGTAATGAGCAGTTCTTC. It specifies CASSQTKDPAKIGPWDRVCNEQFF.

The CDR3 nucleotides are TGTGCCATCCAAAAGGACAGGGAGGGCAAACTGTTTTTT. It codes for CAIQKDREGKLFF. This chain joins TRBV10-3 and TRBJ1-4, with 8 bases lining up with TRBD1. The CDR3 length is 13 residues. With V trimmed by 8 bases and J by 11 bases, 10 bases remained unmatched. Germline CDR1 is ENHRY and CDR2 is SYGVKD.

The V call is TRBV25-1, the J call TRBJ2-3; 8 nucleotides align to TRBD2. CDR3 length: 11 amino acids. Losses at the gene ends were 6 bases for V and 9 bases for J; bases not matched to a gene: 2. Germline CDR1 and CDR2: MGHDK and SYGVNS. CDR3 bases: TGTGCCAGCAGCGGACTAGCAACGCAGTATTTT. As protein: CASSGLATQYF.

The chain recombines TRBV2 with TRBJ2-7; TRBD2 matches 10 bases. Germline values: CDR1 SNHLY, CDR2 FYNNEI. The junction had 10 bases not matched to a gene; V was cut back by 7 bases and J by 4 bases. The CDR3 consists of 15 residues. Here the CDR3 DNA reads TGTGCCAGCAACGGGGCAGCGGGAGGGCCTTACGAGCAGTACTTC. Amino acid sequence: CASNGAAGGPYEQYF.

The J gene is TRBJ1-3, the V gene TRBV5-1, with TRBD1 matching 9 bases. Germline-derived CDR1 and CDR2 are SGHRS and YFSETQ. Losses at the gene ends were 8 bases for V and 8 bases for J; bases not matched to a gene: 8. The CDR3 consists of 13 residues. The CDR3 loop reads CASTGTGLYTIYF. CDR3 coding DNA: TGCGCCAGTACGGGGACAGGGTTATACACCATATATTTT.

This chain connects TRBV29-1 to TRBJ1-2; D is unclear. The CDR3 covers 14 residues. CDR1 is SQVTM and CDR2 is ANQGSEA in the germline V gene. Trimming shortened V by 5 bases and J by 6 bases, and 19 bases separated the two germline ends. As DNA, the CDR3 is TGCAGCGTTAAAGGAGGCCGTAATCAGGATGGCTACACCTTC. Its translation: CSVKGGRNQDGYTF.

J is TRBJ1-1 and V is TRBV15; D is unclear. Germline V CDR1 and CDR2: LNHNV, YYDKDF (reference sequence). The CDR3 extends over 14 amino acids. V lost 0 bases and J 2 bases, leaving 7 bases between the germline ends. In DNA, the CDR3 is TGTGCCACCAGCAGAGATAAGGATAACACTGAAGCTTTCTTT. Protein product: CATSRDKDNTEAFF.

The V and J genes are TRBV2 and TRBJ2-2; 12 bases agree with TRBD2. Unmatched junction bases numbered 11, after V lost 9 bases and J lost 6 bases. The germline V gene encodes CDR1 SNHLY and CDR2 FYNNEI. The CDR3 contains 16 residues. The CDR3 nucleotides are TGTGCCAGTACCCGACTAGCGGGAGATTCGGCCGGGGAGCTGTTTTTT. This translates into CASTRLAGDSAGELFF.

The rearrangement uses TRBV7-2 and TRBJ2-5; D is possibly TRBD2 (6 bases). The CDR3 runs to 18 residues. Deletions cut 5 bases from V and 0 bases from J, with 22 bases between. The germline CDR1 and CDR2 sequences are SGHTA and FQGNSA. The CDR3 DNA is TGTGCCAGCAGCCATTCGGGGAGAGGCGGAGGGTACCAAGAGACCCAGTACTTC. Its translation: CASSHSGRGGGYQETQYF.

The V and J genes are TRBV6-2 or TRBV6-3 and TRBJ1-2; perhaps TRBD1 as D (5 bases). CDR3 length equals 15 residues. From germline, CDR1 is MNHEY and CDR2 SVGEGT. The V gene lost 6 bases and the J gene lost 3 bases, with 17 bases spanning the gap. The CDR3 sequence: CASSRPGQGDYGYTF. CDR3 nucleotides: TGTGCCAGCAGCCGCCCCGGGCAGGGCGACTATGGCTACACCTTC.

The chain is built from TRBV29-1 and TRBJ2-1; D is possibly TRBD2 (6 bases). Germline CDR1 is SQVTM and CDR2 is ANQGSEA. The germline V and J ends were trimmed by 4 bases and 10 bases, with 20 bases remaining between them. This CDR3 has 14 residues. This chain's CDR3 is CSVVWRGSQREQFF. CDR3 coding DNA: TGCAGCGTTGTTTGGAGGGGCTCTCAAAGGGAGCAGTTCTTC.

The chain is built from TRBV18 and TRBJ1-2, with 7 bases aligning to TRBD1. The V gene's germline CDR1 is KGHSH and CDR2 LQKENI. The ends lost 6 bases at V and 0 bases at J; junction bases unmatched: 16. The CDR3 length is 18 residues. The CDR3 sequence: CASSQGEVTGAANYGYTF. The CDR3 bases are TGTGCCAGCTCGCAGGGAGAGGTAACAGGGGCAGCTAACTATGGCTACACCTTC.

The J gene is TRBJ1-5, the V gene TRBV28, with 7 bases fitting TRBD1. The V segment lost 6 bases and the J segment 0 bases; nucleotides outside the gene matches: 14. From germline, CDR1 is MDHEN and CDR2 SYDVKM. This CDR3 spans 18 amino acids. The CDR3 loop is CASSSDRDPLYSNQPQHF. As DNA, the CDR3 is TGTGCCAGCAGCTCAGACAGGGATCCCCTTTATAGCAATCAGCCCCAGCATTTT.

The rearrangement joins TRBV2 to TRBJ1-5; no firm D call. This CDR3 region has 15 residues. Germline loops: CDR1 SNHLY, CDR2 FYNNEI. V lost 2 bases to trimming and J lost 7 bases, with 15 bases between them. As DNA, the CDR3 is TGTGCCAGCAGTGAATGGAGGCTTCGGAGCCAGCCCCAGCATTTT. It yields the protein CASSEWRLRSQPQHF.

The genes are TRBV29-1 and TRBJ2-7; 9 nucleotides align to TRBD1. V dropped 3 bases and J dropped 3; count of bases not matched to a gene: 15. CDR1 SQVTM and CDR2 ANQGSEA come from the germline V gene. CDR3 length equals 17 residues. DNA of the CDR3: TGCAGCGTTGAGTATTCCGGGACAGGGAGTCAACGCTACGAGCAGTACTTC. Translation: CSVEYSGTGSQRYEQYF.

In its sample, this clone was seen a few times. CDR3: CASSQGEAVTNTGELFF. The CDR3 DNA is TGCGCCAGCAGCCAAGGCGAGGCGGTGACGAACACCGGGGAGCTGTTTTTT. The genes are TRBV4-1 and TRBJ2-2, with D unresolved. V was clipped by 1 base and J by 0 bases, with 12 bases between them. This CDR3 is 17 amino acids long. Germline-derived CDR1 and CDR2 are MGHRA and YSYEKL.

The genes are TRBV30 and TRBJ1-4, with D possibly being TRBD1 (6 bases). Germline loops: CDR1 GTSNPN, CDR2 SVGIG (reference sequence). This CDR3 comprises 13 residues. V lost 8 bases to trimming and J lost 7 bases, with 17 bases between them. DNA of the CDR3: TGTGCCGTGATGGGGTCAGGGGTTGAAAAACTGTTTTTT. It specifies CAVMGSGVEKLFF.

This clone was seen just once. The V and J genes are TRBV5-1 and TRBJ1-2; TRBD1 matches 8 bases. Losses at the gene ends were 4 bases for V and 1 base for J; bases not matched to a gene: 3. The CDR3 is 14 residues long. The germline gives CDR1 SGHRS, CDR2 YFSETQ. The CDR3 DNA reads TGCGCCAGCAGCATAGGACAGGGTAACTATGGCTACACCTTC. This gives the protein CASSIGQGNYGYTF.